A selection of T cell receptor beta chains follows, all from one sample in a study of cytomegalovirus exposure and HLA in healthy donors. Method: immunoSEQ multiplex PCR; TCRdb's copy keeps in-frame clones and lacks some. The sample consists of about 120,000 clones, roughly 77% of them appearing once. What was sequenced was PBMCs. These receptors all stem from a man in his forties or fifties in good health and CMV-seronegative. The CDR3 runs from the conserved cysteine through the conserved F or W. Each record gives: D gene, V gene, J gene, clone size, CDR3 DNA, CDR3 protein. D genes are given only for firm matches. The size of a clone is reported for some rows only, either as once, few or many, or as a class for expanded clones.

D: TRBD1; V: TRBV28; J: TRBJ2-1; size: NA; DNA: TGTGCCAGCACTACCTTGGGGACAGGGGGCATCAATGAGCAGTTCTTC; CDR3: CASTTLGTGGINEQFF
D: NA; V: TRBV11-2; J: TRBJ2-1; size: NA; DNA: TGTGCCAGCAGCTTAGGGGTTTTTGGACAGAACAATGAGCAGTTCTTC; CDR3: CASSLGVFGQNNEQFF
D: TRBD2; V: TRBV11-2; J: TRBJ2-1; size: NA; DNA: TGTGCCAGCCGCAGCCCGGGAGGCCCCTACAATGAGCAGTTCTTC; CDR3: CASRSPGGPYNEQFF
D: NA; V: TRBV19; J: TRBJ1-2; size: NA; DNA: TGTGCCAGTAGTGAACAGAGCTATCGGGGCTACACCTTC; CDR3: CASSEQSYRGYTF
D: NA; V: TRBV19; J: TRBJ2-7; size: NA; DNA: TGTGCCAGTAGTATATCGAACAGGTTGAACGAGCAGTACTTC; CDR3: CASSISNRLNEQYF
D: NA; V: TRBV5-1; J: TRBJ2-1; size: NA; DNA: TGCGCCAGCCGCGGGACGGGGCGGTACAATGAGCAGTTCTTC; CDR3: CASRGTGRYNEQFF
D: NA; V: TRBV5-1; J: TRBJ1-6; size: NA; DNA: TGCGCCAGCAGCCTAAGCTCCTATAATTCACCCCTCCACTTT; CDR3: CASSLSSYNSPLHF
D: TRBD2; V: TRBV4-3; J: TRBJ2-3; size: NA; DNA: TGCGCCAGCAGCCTCAGCGGGGGGCGCACAGATACGCAGTATTTT; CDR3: CASSLSGGRTDTQYF
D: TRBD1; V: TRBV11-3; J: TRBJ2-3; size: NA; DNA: TGTGCCAGCAGCCTAACGGACAGGGTCACAGATACGCAGTATTTT; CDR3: CASSLTDRVTDTQYF
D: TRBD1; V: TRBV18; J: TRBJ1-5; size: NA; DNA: TGTGCCAGCTCGGGACAGCTTAGCAATCAGCCCCAGCATTTT; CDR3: CASSGQLSNQPQHF
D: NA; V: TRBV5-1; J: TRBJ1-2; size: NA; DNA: TGCGCCAGCAGCTTGACAGACTATGGCTACACCTTC; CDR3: CASSLTDYGYTF
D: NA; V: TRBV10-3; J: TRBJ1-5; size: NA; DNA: TGTGCCATCAGTGAGTCCGAGGAAGGAAATCAGCCCCAGCATTTT; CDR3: CAISESEEGNQPQHF
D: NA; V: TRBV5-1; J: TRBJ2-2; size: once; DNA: TGCGCCAGCAGCTTGTTACCCCGGGGAGGTTTAGATTCGGCCGGGGAGCTGTTTTTT; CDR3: CASSLLPRGGLDSAGELFF
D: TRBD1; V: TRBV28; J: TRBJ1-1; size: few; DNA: TGTGCCAGCAGTCCGGGACAGGTCTCTGAAGCTTTCTTT; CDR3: CASSPGQVSEAFF
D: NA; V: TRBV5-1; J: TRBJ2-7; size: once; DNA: TGCGCCAGCAGCTTACAGGGCCCAATCTACGAGCAGTACTTC; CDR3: CASSLQGPIYEQYF
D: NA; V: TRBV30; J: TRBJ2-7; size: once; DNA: TGTGCCTGGAGTTTGGGCACCTCCTACGAGCAGTACTTC; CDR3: CAWSLGTSYEQYF
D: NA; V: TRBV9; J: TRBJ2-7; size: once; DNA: TGTGCCAGCAGCGTAGGTGAGGGAACCTACGAGCAGTACTTC; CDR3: CASSVGEGTYEQYF
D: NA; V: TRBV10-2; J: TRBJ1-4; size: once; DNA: TGCGCCAGCAGAGGACTGAGGAATGAAAAACTGTTTTTT; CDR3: CASRGLRNEKLFF
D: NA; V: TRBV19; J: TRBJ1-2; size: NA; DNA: TGTGCCAGCGCAGGGCAATACTATGGCTACACCTTC; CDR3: CASAGQYYGYTF
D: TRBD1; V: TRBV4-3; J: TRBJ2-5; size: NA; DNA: TGCGCCAGCAGCCAAGGGACAGGGAGTAATGGAGGGGAGACCCAGTACTTC; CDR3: CASSQGTGSNGGETQYF
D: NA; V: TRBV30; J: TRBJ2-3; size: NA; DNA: TGTGCCTGGACTCTTATCACAGATACGCAGTATTTT; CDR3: CAWTLITDTQYF
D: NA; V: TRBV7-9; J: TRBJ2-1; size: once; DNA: TGTGCCAGCAGCTTAGCGGGAGTAAGGTATGAGCAGTTCTTC; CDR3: CASSLAGVRYEQFF
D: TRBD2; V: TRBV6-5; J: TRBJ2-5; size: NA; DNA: TGTGCCAGCAGTTACAGGTGGGGAGGGGAAGGAGAGACCCAGTACTTC; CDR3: CASSYRWGGEGETQYF